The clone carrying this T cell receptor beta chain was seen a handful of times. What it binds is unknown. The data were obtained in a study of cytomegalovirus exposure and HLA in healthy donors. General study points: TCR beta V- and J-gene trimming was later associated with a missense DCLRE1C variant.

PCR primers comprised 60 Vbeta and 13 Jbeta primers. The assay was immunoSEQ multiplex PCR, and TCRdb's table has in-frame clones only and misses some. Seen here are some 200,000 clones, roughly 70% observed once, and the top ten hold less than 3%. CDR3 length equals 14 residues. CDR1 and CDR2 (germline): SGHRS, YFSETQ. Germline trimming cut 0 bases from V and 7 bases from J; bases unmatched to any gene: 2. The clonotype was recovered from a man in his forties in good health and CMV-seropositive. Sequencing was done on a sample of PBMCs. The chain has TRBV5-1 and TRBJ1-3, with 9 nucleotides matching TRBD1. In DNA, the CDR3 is TGCGCCAGCAGCTTGGGGACAGGGGCGAACACCATATATTTT. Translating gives CASSLGTGANTIYF.